This T cell receptor (beta chain) stems from a study of cytomegalovirus exposure and HLA in healthy donors. Overall study results and limits: Some V segments, TRBV6-2 and TRBV6-3 among them, were indistinguishable and were therefore excluded. It was confirmed in vitro that a few of the CMV-associated chains were specific for CMV antigens. When a later analysis compared HLA-associated TCR beta chains with equally common others, the HLA-associated chains turned out to be more clonally expanded and to have lower generation probabilities. Cytomegalovirus status, reportedly, was diagnosed with high specificity and sensitivity by the classifier.

With 60 Vbeta and 13 Jbeta primers, the PCR was carried out. Sequencing was performed with immunoSEQ multiplex PCR; in TCRdb, only in-frame clones are kept and a portion is missing. Of about 190,000 clones in the sample, approximately 86% are singletons; the top ten hold around 0.3%. On this clone: Its matching antigen is unknown.

The germline V and J ends were trimmed by 1 base and 2 bases, with 16 bases remaining between them. The CDR3 totals 18 residues. Germline assignment: CDR1 SGHRS and CDR2 YFSETQ. The source is a woman aged 30 to 39 in good health and CMV-seronegative. The genes are TRBV5-1 and TRBJ2-6; D is perhaps TRBD1 (6 bases). The specimen was PBMCs. CDR3 sequence (DNA): TGCGCCAGCAGCTTGAGGGCAGGGGTTGGAACTGGGGCCAACGTCCTGACTTTC. This translates into CASSLRAGVGTGANVLTF.